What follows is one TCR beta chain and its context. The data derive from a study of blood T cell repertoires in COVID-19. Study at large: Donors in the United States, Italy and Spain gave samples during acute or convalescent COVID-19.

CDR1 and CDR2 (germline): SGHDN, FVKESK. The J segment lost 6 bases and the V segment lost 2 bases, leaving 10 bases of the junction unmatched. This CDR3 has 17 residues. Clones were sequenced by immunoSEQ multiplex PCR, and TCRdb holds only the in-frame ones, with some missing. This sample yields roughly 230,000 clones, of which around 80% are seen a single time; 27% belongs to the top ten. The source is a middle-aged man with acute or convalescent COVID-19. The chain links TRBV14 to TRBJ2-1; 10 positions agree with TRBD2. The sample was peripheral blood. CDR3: CASSQLSVAGGGNEQFF. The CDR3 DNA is TGTGCCAGCAGCCAACTATCGGTAGCGGGAGGTGGCAATGAGCAGTTCTTC.